These 25 T cell receptor beta chains share one sample of origin, sequenced in a study of pediatric ulcerative colitis. Assay: immunoSEQ multiplex PCR; the TCRdb copy retains only in-frame clones and omits some. The data contain some 9,100 clones, around nine tenths of them singletons. Sequencing was carried out using blood. These receptors were obtained from a girl under 18 with moderate ulcerative colitis.

The V gene is TRBV5-1, the J gene TRBJ2-7, with 7 bases lining up with TRBD2. Looked up from germline, CDR1 is SGHRS and CDR2 is YFSETQ. CDR3 size: 14 residues. Losses at the gene ends were 0 bases for V and 5 bases for J; bases not matched to a gene: 5. CDR3 sequence reads: CASSLGTSSDEQYF. CDR3 bases: TGCGCCAGCAGCTTGGGGACTAGTTCCGACGAGCAGTACTTC.

This clone was observed a single time. This chain connects TRBV2 to TRBJ2-7; TRBD2 is a possible D gene (5 bases). The CDR3 runs to 15 residues. In germline, CDR1 is SNHLY, CDR2 FYNNEI. Between the trimmed V and J ends, which lost 4 bases and 3 bases, there was a span of 16 bases. The CDR3 nucleotides read TGTGCCAGCAGTGGATTAACTAGTCGAGACTACGAGCAGTACTTC. Translated, it gives CASSGLTSRDYEQYF.

The chain combines TRBV14 with TRBJ1-5, with D possibly matching TRBD1 (5 bases). Germline V gene sequence: CDR1 SGHDN, CDR2 FVKESK. Trimming stripped 2 bases from V and 0 bases from J, with 11 bases between. The CDR3 runs 16 residues. CDR3 loop: CASSQKGSHSNQPQHF. The DNA for the CDR3 is TGTGCCAGCAGCCAAAAGGGGTCCCATAGCAATCAGCCCCAGCATTTT.

The chain joins TRBV6-5 to TRBJ1-4; tentatively, D is TRBD1 (5 bases). The CDR3 has 15 residues. Germline V lookup: CDR1 MNHEY, CDR2 SVGAGI. Trimming stripped 6 bases from V and 4 bases from J, with 15 bases between. The CDR3 spells CASSRDSAGNEKLFF. Here the CDR3 DNA reads TGTGCCAGCAGCCGAGACAGCGCCGGTAATGAAAAACTGTTTTTT.

The rearrangement joins TRBV27 to TRBJ1-4; a possible D gene is TRBD1 (6 bases). CDR3 length equals 17 residues. The germline gives CDR1 MNHEY, CDR2 SMNVEV (reference sequence). Between the trimmed V and J ends, which lost 5 bases and 2 bases, there was a span of 18 bases. The DNA for the CDR3 is TGTGCCAGCAGTAAAGTAAGGGGTCAGGGGACTAATGAAAAACTGTTTTTT. Translating it yields CASSKVRGQGTNEKLFF.

The genes are TRBV2 and TRBJ1-5, with TRBD1 identical over 8 bases. CDR1 and CDR2 from the germline V gene are SNHLY and FYNNEI. V lost 3 bases to trimming and J lost 4 bases; unmatched junction nucleotides: 2. This CDR3 spans 14 amino acids. Here the CDR3 DNA reads TGTGCCAGCAGTGACAGGGGGCGGAATCAGCCCCAGCATTTT. It specifies CASSDRGRNQPQHF.

This clone was counted once. The DNA of the CDR3 is TGCGCCAGCAGGACGGGGGGCCTCACAGATACGCAGTATTTT. Residues: CASRTGGLTDTQYF. This rearrangement joins TRBV5-1 to TRBJ2-3; D is possibly TRBD2 (7 bases). The germline V gene encodes CDR1 SGHRS and CDR2 YFSETQ. CDR3 length: 14 amino acids. The V end was cut by 5 bases, the J end by 2 bases, with 12 bases between.

This chain connects TRBV27 to TRBJ2-3, with 7 bases aligning to TRBD1. CDR1 MNHEY and CDR2 SMNVEV come from the germline V gene (reference sequence). V trimming: 0 bases; J trimming: 0 bases; junction bases outside the gene matches: 9. The length of the CDR3 is 18 residues. CDR3 protein: CASSLSGQGVTSTDTQYF. DNA of the CDR3: TGTGCCAGCAGTTTATCCGGCCAGGGGGTGACTAGCACAGATACGCAGTATTTT.

This clone has a single count. The chain has TRBV29-1 and TRBJ2-5; 9 bases map to TRBD2. This CDR3 contains 14 residues. Germline V gene sequence: CDR1 SQVTM, CDR2 ANQGSEA. The CDR3 DNA is TGCAGTTCAGAGAGAGCGGGAGGTCAAGAGACCCAGTACTTC. This encodes CSSERAGGQETQYF.

This clone appeared a single time. The rearrangement joins TRBV28 to TRBJ2-1; 14 bases align to TRBD2. CDR1 MDHEN and CDR2 SYDVKM come from the germline V gene. J was trimmed by 7 bases and V by 5 bases; bases with no gene match: 7. The CDR3 spans 16 residues. In DNA form, the CDR3 reads TGTGCCAGCAGTCTCCCGGGACTAGCGGGAGTTAATGAGCAGTTCTTC. Translating it yields CASSLPGLAGVNEQFF.

The gene calls are TRBV6-5 and TRBJ1-4, with unresolved D. V shed 2 bases and J shed 4 bases, with 8 bases lying between them. CDR1 and CDR2 (germline): MNHEY, SVGAGI. This CDR3 contains 14 residues. CDR3 sequence reads: CASSYRQVNEKLFF. In DNA form, the CDR3 reads TGTGCCAGCAGTTACCGCCAGGTTAATGAAAAACTGTTTTTT.

The J gene is TRBJ2-1, the V gene TRBV2, with 8 bases that match TRBD1. In germline, CDR1 is SNHLY, CDR2 FYNNEI. V dropped 5 bases and J dropped 13; count of bases not matched to a gene: 4. The CDR3 runs 11 residues. CDR3 nucleotides: TGTGCCAGCAGTAACGGACAGGGCCAGTTCTTC. Translating it yields CASSNGQGQFF.

This clone was seen a single time. V and J are TRBV6-5 and TRBJ2-1; a possible D gene is TRBD1 (5 bases). The CDR3 has 16 residues. Germline V gives CDR1 MNHEY, CDR2 SVGAGI. V was pared by 0 bases and J by 5 bases, with 14 bases between. The CDR3 DNA is TGTGCCAGCAGTTACTCGATTTGGCAGGGAAACAATGAGCAGTTCTTC. Amino acid sequence: CASSYSIWQGNNEQFF.

Regarding this clone: A read error may produce the germline difference seen at one junction end. The genes are TRBV7-9 and TRBJ1-5; no clear D gene. The CDR3 consists of 15 residues. In germline, CDR1 is SEHNR, CDR2 FQNEAQ (reference sequence). CDR3 DNA: TGTGCCAGCAGTTTAGACGGACTTAGCAATCAGCCCCAGCATTTT. Translated: CASSLDGLSNQPQHF.

The chain recombines TRBV30 with TRBJ2-7, with D unresolved. The V gene lost 7 bases and the J gene lost 3 bases, with 7 bases spanning the gap. CDR3 length: 10 residues. The germline V gene has CDR1 GTSNPN and CDR2 SVGIG (reference sequence). CDR3 sequence (DNA): TGTGCCTACCGAAACTACGAGCAGTACTTC. Encoded protein: CAYRNYEQYF.

Only one count was recorded for this clone. This rearrangement joins TRBV6-6 to TRBJ1-1; D is undetermined. V lost 6 bases and J 2 bases, leaving 13 bases between the germline ends. The CDR3 is 14 residues long. Germline CDR1 MNHNY, CDR2 SVGAGI (reference sequence). The CDR3 sequence is CASSPGLLNTEAFF. The CDR3 DNA is TGTGCCAGCAGCCCCGGACTGCTAAACACTGAAGCTTTCTTT.

Only one count was recorded for this clone. CDR3 DNA sequence: TGCGCCAGCAGCAGTTATGATTGGGGGGATGAGCAGTTCTTC. It translates to CASSSYDWGDEQFF. V gene TRBV5-1 combines with J gene TRBJ2-1, with a possible D match to TRBD2 (6 bases). Trimming removed 4 bases at V and 8 bases at J, with 16 bases between. This CDR3 has 14 amino acids. Germline V gene lookup returns CDR1 SGHRS and CDR2 YFSETQ.

V gene TRBV4-1 combines with J gene TRBJ1-4, with D perhaps TRBD1 (6 bases). Germline CDR1 MGHRA, CDR2 YSYEKL. Trimming cost V 0 bases and J 7 bases, with 15 bases left between them. This CDR3 comprises 16 residues. The CDR3 region has the DNA TGCGCCAGCAGCCAAGATCCCGGGGGGCGGGTTGAAAAACTGTTTTTT. Its protein product is CASSQDPGGRVEKLFF.

Concerning this clone itself: Relative to the germline gene, one junction end is altered; a read error may explain this. The genes are TRBV28 and TRBJ2-7; 14 nucleotides align to TRBD2. Germline V gives CDR1 MDHEN, CDR2 SYDVKM. The CDR3 covers 15 residues. CDR3 nucleotides: TGTGCCAGCAGTCTCACTACCGGGACTAGCGGGAGTCGGCACTTC. Its protein is CASSLTTGTSGSRHF.

The chain joins TRBV19 to TRBJ2-1, with 9 bases matching TRBD2. The CDR3 length is 17 residues. Germline V gene data show CDR1 as LNHDA and CDR2 as SQIVND (reference sequence). Trimming removed 10 bases from V and 0 bases from J; junction bases left unmatched: 13. The CDR3 is CATTPSGATSSYNEQFF. As DNA, the CDR3 is TGTGCCACAACCCCTAGCGGGGCGACGAGCTCCTACAATGAGCAGTTCTTC.

The chain uses TRBV27 and TRBJ2-7, with D perhaps matching TRBD1 (5 bases). This CDR3 region has 14 residues. Per the germline V gene, CDR1 is MNHEY and CDR2 is SMNVEV (reference sequence). Trimming cost V 3 bases and J 3 bases, with 12 bases left between them. CDR3 region: CASSFSGPNYEQYF. The CDR3 DNA sequence: TGTGCCAGCAGTTTTTCAGGGCCCAACTACGAGCAGTACTTC.

This chain connects TRBV6-1 to TRBJ2-2, with 9 positions matching TRBD1. The CDR3 loop spans 15 amino acids. Trimming cost V 1 base and J 3 bases; bases outside gene matches: 0. The germline V gene has CDR1 MNHNS and CDR2 SASEGT. The CDR3 DNA follows: TGTGCCAGCAGTGAAGGGACAGGGGACACCGGGGAGCTGTTTTTT. Translation gives CASSEGTGDTGELFF.

Written as DNA, the CDR3 is TGTGCCACCGGACCGGGGAGCCGAGAGACCCAGTACTTC. Translated: CATGPGSRETQYF. The genes are TRBV10-3 and TRBJ2-5, with a tentative D call TRBD2 (5 bases). The V end was cut by 10 bases, the J end by 4 bases, with 16 bases between. This CDR3 region has 13 residues. Germline lookup yields CDR1 ENHRY and CDR2 SYGVKD.

The V and J genes are TRBV6-5 and TRBJ1-5; D may be TRBD1 (6 bases). The CDR3 spans 15 residues. V dropped 6 bases and J dropped 2 bases, with 14 bases sitting between them. Germline-derived CDR1 and CDR2 are MNHEY and SVGAGI. CDR3 protein: CASRTLQGGNQPQHF. CDR3 in DNA: TGTGCCAGCAGGACCCTACAGGGCGGCAATCAGCCCCAGCATTTT.

This chain joins TRBV30 and TRBJ2-5; D is tentatively TRBD1 or TRBD2 (5 bases each). Trimming removed 3 bases at V and 5 bases at J, with 13 bases between. Germline V gene lookup returns CDR1 GTSNPN and CDR2 SVGIG (reference sequence). The CDR3 totals 13 residues. This CDR3 reads CAWSPGPMETQYF. In DNA, the CDR3 is TGTGCCTGGAGCCCGGGACCGATGGAGACCCAGTACTTC.